A single sample gave rise to the 4 T cell receptor beta chains below, sequenced in a study of cytomegalovirus exposure and HLA in healthy donors. PCR involved 60 Vbeta and 13 Jbeta primers. The method was immunoSEQ multiplex PCR; TCRdb's version includes in-frame clones alone and lacks a portion of them. This sample yields under 200,000 clones, of which about 79% are seen a single time; around 6% belongs to the top ten. Sequencing used PBMCs. Receptor source: a man between 45 and 60 years old in good health and CMV-seropositive.

This sequence joins TRBV2 and TRBJ1-1; a weak D match, TRBD1 (6 bases). The CDR3 is 14 residues long. Germline V CDR1 and CDR2: SNHLY, FYNNEI. V was shortened by 5 bases and J by 1 base, with 11 bases between the two germline ends. CDR3 loop: CASSPQGKNTEAFF. Written as DNA, the CDR3 is TGTGCCAGCAGTCCCCAGGGGAAGAACACTGAAGCTTTCTTT.

This clone has just a few counts. The chain recombines TRBV5-6 with TRBJ2-1; possible D gene TRBD2, 5 bases. The V gene lost 4 bases and the J gene lost 9 bases, with 11 bases spanning the gap. The CDR3 has 12 amino acids. Germline CDR1 and CDR2: SGHDT and YYEEEE. This CDR3 is CASSRRTSEQFF. The CDR3 DNA reads TGTGCCAGCAGCCGGAGGACCAGTGAGCAGTTCTTC.

This chain connects TRBV5-8 to TRBJ2-7; 8 bases match TRBD1. J gave up 2 bases and V 0 bases, and 7 bases lay outside the gene matches. The CDR3 is 16 amino acids. Looked up from germline, CDR1 is SGHTS and CDR2 is YDEGEE. The DNA of the CDR3 is TGTGCCAGCAGCTTGGGTCAGGGGGCGGCTGCCTACGAGCAGTACTTC. It yields the protein CASSLGQGAAAYEQYF.

CDR3 DNA: TGCAGCGTAGCGGGGGGGCCGGCAGATACGCAGTATTTT. Residues: CSVAGGPADTQYF. This chain connects TRBV29-1 to TRBJ2-3; 10 positions match TRBD2. Trimming removed 6 bases from V and 4 bases from J; junction bases left unmatched: 4. CDR1 is SQVTM and CDR2 is ANQGSEA in the germline V gene. This CDR3 spans 13 amino acids.